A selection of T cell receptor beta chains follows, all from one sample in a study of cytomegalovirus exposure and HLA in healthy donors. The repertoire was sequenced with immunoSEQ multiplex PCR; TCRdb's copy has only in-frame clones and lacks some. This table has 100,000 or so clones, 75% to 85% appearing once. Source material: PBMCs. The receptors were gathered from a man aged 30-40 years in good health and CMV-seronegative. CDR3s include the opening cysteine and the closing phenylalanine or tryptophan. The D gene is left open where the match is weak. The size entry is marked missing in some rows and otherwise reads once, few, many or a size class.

CDR3 DNA: TGTGCCAGTAGGCAGGGGGCTGGGAACTATGGCTACACCTTC; CDR3 protein: CASRQGAGNYGYTF; J gene: TRBJ1-2; V gene: TRBV19; clone size: .; D gene: TRBD1
CDR3 DNA: TGTGCCAGCAGCTTACAGGGGGCGGGAGATACGCAGTATTTT; CDR3 protein: CASSLQGAGDTQYF; J gene: TRBJ2-3; V gene: TRBV7-3; clone size: .; D gene: TRBD1
CDR3 DNA: TGTGCCAGTAGTATTCCGATGAACATGAACACTGAAGCTTTCTTT; CDR3 protein: CASSIPMNMNTEAFF; J gene: TRBJ1-1; V gene: TRBV19; clone size: .; D gene: .
CDR3 DNA: TGTGCCAGCAGTTCCCTTTTACGGGGAGGCTTAAGCAATCAGCCCCAGCATTTT; CDR3 protein: CASSSLLRGGLSNQPQHF; J gene: TRBJ1-5; V gene: TRBV27; clone size: .; D gene: .
CDR3 DNA: TGTGCCAGCAGGAACCCCAGGGAGGAGTACTTC; CDR3 protein: CASRNPREEYF; J gene: TRBJ2-7; V gene: TRBV6-5; clone size: .; D gene: .
CDR3 DNA: TGTGCCAGCAGCCACGGAGTTGAGCAGTACTTC; CDR3 protein: CASSHGVEQYF; J gene: TRBJ2-7; V gene: TRBV14; clone size: .; D gene: .
CDR3 DNA: TGTGCCAGCAGAACAGGGGGCGCGGAGTACGGCTACACCTTC; CDR3 protein: CASRTGGAEYGYTF; J gene: TRBJ1-2; V gene: TRBV6-1; clone size: .; D gene: TRBD1
CDR3 DNA: TGTGCCAGCAGCTCTCGTGTGTACATCCGAGGCTACGAGCAGTACTTC; CDR3 protein: CASSSRVYIRGYEQYF; J gene: TRBJ2-7; V gene: TRBV5-8; clone size: .; D gene: .
CDR3 DNA: TGTGCCAGCAGTTACCAGGCAGGGCAAGAGACCCAGTACTTC; CDR3 protein: CASSYQAGQETQYF; J gene: TRBJ2-5; V gene: TRBV6-5; clone size: .; D gene: .
CDR3 DNA: TGTGCCAGCAGCGTCGCCCTAGCGGGAAGGTACGAGCAGTACTTC; CDR3 protein: CASSVALAGRYEQYF; J gene: TRBJ2-7; V gene: TRBV7-9; clone size: .; D gene: TRBD2
CDR3 DNA: TGCGCCAGCAGGCTACAGGGGGAGACTGAAGCTTTCTTT; CDR3 protein: CASRLQGETEAFF; J gene: TRBJ1-1; V gene: TRBV10-2; clone size: few; D gene: TRBD1
CDR3 DNA: TGTGCAAGTCGCTTACCGCCGACAGGGCCGGTCAATCAGCCCCAGCATTTT; CDR3 protein: CASRLPPTGPVNQPQHF; J gene: TRBJ1-5; V gene: TRBV12-2; clone size: .; D gene: .
CDR3 DNA: TGTGCCAGCAGCTTAGAGGGCCGGGACAGGGGGCTATTCAATCAGCCCCAGCATTTT; CDR3 protein: CASSLEGRDRGLFNQPQHF; J gene: TRBJ1-5; V gene: TRBV11-3; clone size: .; D gene: TRBD1
CDR3 DNA: TGTGCCAGCAGCTTAGGTGAGACGAAGACAAATGAGCAGTTCTTC; CDR3 protein: CASSLGETKTNEQFF; J gene: TRBJ2-1; V gene: TRBV7-6; clone size: .; D gene: .
CDR3 DNA: TGTGCCAGCAGTCCCGGGACAGGGGGCCTCGTTTCGTGGTACTTC; CDR3 protein: CASSPGTGGLVSWYF; J gene: TRBJ2-7; V gene: TRBV27; clone size: .; D gene: TRBD1
CDR3 DNA: TGTGCCAGCAGCCCTTTGGGGAGTGGGGAGACCCAGTACTTC; CDR3 protein: CASSPLGSGETQYF; J gene: TRBJ2-5; V gene: TRBV7-3; clone size: .; D gene: .
CDR3 DNA: TGCGCCAGCAGCTCGACAGGGGGCGAGCAGTACTTC; CDR3 protein: CASSSTGGEQYF; J gene: TRBJ2-7; V gene: TRBV5-1; clone size: .; D gene: TRBD1
CDR3 DNA: TGTGCCAGCAGCTTGCCCGGTGGGCAGGTGAGCGAGCAGTACTTC; CDR3 protein: CASSLPGGQVSEQYF; J gene: TRBJ2-7; V gene: TRBV5-4; clone size: .; D gene: .
CDR3 DNA: TGTGCCAGCAGGGCCTCCTACGAGCAGTACTTC; CDR3 protein: CASRASYEQYF; J gene: TRBJ2-7; V gene: TRBV11-2; clone size: .; D gene: .
CDR3 DNA: TGTGCCAGCAGCTTCGGGATGACTGAAGCTTTCTTT; CDR3 protein: CASSFGMTEAFF; J gene: TRBJ1-1; V gene: TRBV7-2; clone size: .; D gene: .
CDR3 DNA: TGTGCCAGCAGCCCGACGGGACTAGCGGGCTCTTTCGGTACGCAGTATTTT; CDR3 protein: CASSPTGLAGSFGTQYF; J gene: TRBJ2-3; V gene: TRBV7-8; clone size: .; D gene: TRBD2
CDR3 DNA: TGTGCCAGCAGTGGAAGAGCGCGTAACTATGGCTACACCTTC; CDR3 protein: CASSGRARNYGYTF; J gene: TRBJ1-2; V gene: TRBV6-5; clone size: .; D gene: .
CDR3 DNA: TGTGCCAGCAGCTCCCGTTCTAGCGGCCGCACAGATACGCAGTATTTT; CDR3 protein: CASSSRSSGRTDTQYF; J gene: TRBJ2-3; V gene: TRBV5-4; clone size: .; D gene: TRBD2
CDR3 DNA: TGTGCCAGCAGTTTTCGCGGGATGAACCCCAATGAGCAGTTCTTC; CDR3 protein: CASSFRGMNPNEQFF; J gene: TRBJ2-1; V gene: TRBV27; clone size: .; D gene: .
CDR3 DNA: TGTGCCAGCAGTTCTAGCAACGAGCAGTACTTC; CDR3 protein: CASSSSNEQYF; J gene: TRBJ2-7; V gene: TRBV6-5; clone size: few; D gene: .
CDR3 DNA: TGTGCCAGCAGCTTGACAGGGAAATGGGAGGGGAAAGAGACCCAGTACTTC; CDR3 protein: CASSLTGKWEGKETQYF; J gene: TRBJ2-5; V gene: TRBV5-6; clone size: .; D gene: .
CDR3 DNA: TGTGCCAGCAGCTTAGGAGCCTACAATGAGCAGTTCTTC; CDR3 protein: CASSLGAYNEQFF; J gene: TRBJ2-1; V gene: TRBV7-3; clone size: .; D gene: .
CDR3 DNA: TGTGCCACCTCCTGGGGCGGGGGGACTGAAGCTTTCTTT; CDR3 protein: CATSWGGGTEAFF; J gene: TRBJ1-1; V gene: TRBV19; clone size: .; D gene: .
CDR3 DNA: TGTGCCTGCACGACAGGGGGCATCGAAAAACTGTTTTTT; CDR3 protein: CACTTGGIEKLFF; J gene: TRBJ1-4; V gene: TRBV30; clone size: .; D gene: TRBD1
CDR3 DNA: TGTGCCAGCAGCCCCCAGGGGGCCGCCGTAGGCTACACCTTC; CDR3 protein: CASSPQGAAVGYTF; J gene: TRBJ1-2; V gene: TRBV7-2; clone size: .; D gene: TRBD1
CDR3 DNA: TGTGCCAGTAGCCTAGACAATCAGCCCCAGCATTTT; CDR3 protein: CASSLDNQPQHF; J gene: TRBJ1-5; V gene: TRBV19; clone size: .; D gene: .
CDR3 DNA: TGTGCCAGCTCACCGAGGGGGCAGGTTGCCACTGAAGCTTTCTTT; CDR3 protein: CASSPRGQVATEAFF; J gene: TRBJ1-1; V gene: TRBV18; clone size: few; D gene: TRBD1
CDR3 DNA: TGTGCCAGCAGTTTAAGACAGGGGGCGGATGAAAAACTGTTTTTT; CDR3 protein: CASSLRQGADEKLFF; J gene: TRBJ1-4; V gene: TRBV28; clone size: .; D gene: TRBD1
CDR3 DNA: TGTGCCAGCAGCTTAGCCGAGTTGATCCACGAGCAGTACTTC; CDR3 protein: CASSLAELIHEQYF; J gene: TRBJ2-7; V gene: TRBV11-2; clone size: .; D gene: .
CDR3 DNA: TGTGCCATTCGCCCGACAGGGTTGAACACTGAAGCTTTCTTT; CDR3 protein: CAIRPTGLNTEAFF; J gene: TRBJ1-1; V gene: TRBV10-3; clone size: few; D gene: TRBD1
CDR3 DNA: TGTGCCAGCAGCCTTGAGGGAGGGCAGCCCCAGCATTTT; CDR3 protein: CASSLEGGQPQHF; J gene: TRBJ1-5; V gene: TRBV7-9; clone size: .; D gene: .
CDR3 DNA: TGCGCCAGCAGCCTGATAGGGAGGACTGAAGCTTTCTTT; CDR3 protein: CASSLIGRTEAFF; J gene: TRBJ1-1; V gene: TRBV4-3; clone size: .; D gene: .
CDR3 DNA: TGTGCCAGCAGCGGCCTGCAGGGGGCAGGTGGCTACACCTTC; CDR3 protein: CASSGLQGAGGYTF; J gene: TRBJ1-2; V gene: TRBV5-4; clone size: .; D gene: TRBD1
CDR3 DNA: TGCGCCAGCGGGGAACAGGGATACACCGGGGAGCTGTTTTTT; CDR3 protein: CASGEQGYTGELFF; J gene: TRBJ2-2; V gene: TRBV5-1; clone size: .; D gene: .
CDR3 DNA: TGTGCCAGCAGCTTGGGGGGTGGGGCCTCGGGTGAGCAGTTCTTC; CDR3 protein: CASSLGGGASGEQFF; J gene: TRBJ2-1; V gene: TRBV5-4; clone size: .; D gene: .